This T cell receptor (beta chain) stems from a study of regulatory T cells in long-lasting Graves disease. Study findings and constraints: Persistent Graves' patients had lower TCR diversity than newly diagnosed ones. Whereas new patients shared 800 to 1,000 public clonotypes, persistent patients shared more, at a few thousand.

There are many counts of this clonotype. Its antigen remains unknown. CDR3-region Arm-PCR and iRepertoire HTBI primers produced the TCR beta libraries. MiXCR, applied by TCRdb to the multiplex PCR reads, yields one record per CDR3 protein. The sample has more than 300,000 distinct CDR3 sequences; 15% to 20% are singletons. Regarding time point: newly diagnosed GD, antithyroid drugs for less than 3 months. PBMC RNA was the source of the TCR library. A volume of approximately 8.4 milliliters of peripheral blood was collected in EDTA tubes. The CDR3 covers 14 residues. The V segment lost 3 bases and the J segment 4 bases; nucleotides outside the gene matches: 6. In germline, CDR1 is MNHEY, CDR2 SVGAGI. The same data also went into a second study, on T cells in Graves' hyperthyroidism and ophthalmopathy. That source adds: Patients with ophthalmopathy were separated from those with stable hyperthyroidism by a 13 V-J model.

This specimen was peripheral blood mononuclear cells (PBMCs), taken at new diagnosis, from a patient treated with antithyroid drugs. J is TRBJ2-7 and V is TRBV6-5; 7 bases align to TRBD2. The clonotype originates from a woman between 18 and 30 years old with Graves disease. The CDR3 loop is CASSYVRGEYEQYF. The CDR3 coding sequence is TGTGCCAGCAGTTATGTCCGGGGGGAATACGAGCAGTACTTC.